These 16 T cell receptor beta chains came from one sample sequenced in a study of OX40 agonist ivuxolimab in advanced cancers. The protocol was immunoSEQ multiplex PCR, while the TCRdb copy is restricted to in-frame clones and leaves out a portion. The table includes about 77,000 clones, around 83% detected once. The specimen was CD4+ or CD8+ T cells sorted from blood, collected in a trial of the OX40 agonist ivuxolimab. Source of these receptors: an adult with an advanced solid tumor such as melanoma, head and neck, liver or kidney cancer.

V gene TRBV7-9 combines with J gene TRBJ1-3; unclear D gene. The CDR3 is made up of 14 amino acids. CDR1 and CDR2 from the germline V gene are SEHNR and FQNEAQ (reference sequence). The germline V and J ends were trimmed by 1 base and 2 bases, with 6 bases remaining between them. The CDR3 region is CASSLVRPGNTIYF. Written as DNA, the CDR3 is TGTGCCAGCAGCTTAGTCAGACCTGGAAACACCATATATTTT.

V is TRBV15 and J is TRBJ2-5; D ambiguous. This CDR3 contains 15 residues. The ends were cut back, 0 bases at V and 6 bases at J, with 14 bases in the middle. Germline loops: CDR1 LNHNV, CDR2 YYDKDF (reference sequence). CDR3 nucleotide sequence: TGTGCCACCAGCAGAGATTTTTCCTCCGGCAAGACCCAGTACTTC. Translated, it gives CATSRDFSSGKTQYF.

The chain joins TRBV23-1 to TRBJ2-2; possibly TRBD1 for D (6 bases). TRBV23-1 is known as an ORF, though its function is uncertain. V shed 0 bases and J shed 0 bases, with 11 bases lying between them. The CDR3 is 17 amino acids. The CDR3 DNA reads TGCGCCAGCAGTCAATCGGCAGGGGTAACGAACACCGGGGAGCTGTTTTTT. Its protein is CASSQSAGVTNTGELFF.

This chain connects TRBV6-6 to TRBJ2-1, with D possibly matching TRBD1 (6 bases). The germline V gene has CDR1 MNHNY and CDR2 SVGAGI (reference sequence). Trimming cost V 5 bases and J 4 bases, with 12 bases left between them. The CDR3 runs to 14 residues. This chain's CDR3 is CASSDLRGYNEQFF. CDR3 DNA sequence: TGTGCCAGCAGTGACTTGAGGGGGTACAATGAGCAGTTCTTC.

The rearrangement links TRBV28 to TRBJ1-4; weak D call: TRBD1 (6 bases). Between the trimmed V and J ends, which lost 8 bases and 7 bases, there was a span of 23 bases. The length of the CDR3 is 16 residues. From germline, CDR1 is MDHEN and CDR2 SYDVKM. The CDR3 sequence is CASVRSGASFVEKLFF. The CDR3 region has the DNA TGTGCCAGCGTTCGGTCGGGGGCATCATTTGTTGAAAAACTGTTTTTT.

This chain uses TRBV27 with TRBJ1-1, with 11 nucleotides matching TRBD1. Germline CDR1 is MNHEY and CDR2 is SMNVEV (reference sequence). The length of the CDR3 is 14 residues. V lost 5 bases to trimming and J lost 14 bases; unmatched junction nucleotides: 13. This CDR3 is CASSQTGQGARWFF. The CDR3, as DNA: TGTGCCAGCAGTCAGACCGGACAGGGGGCTCGGTGGTTCTTT.

This chain joins TRBV28 and TRBJ1-4, with 9 positions matching TRBD1. Germline lookup yields CDR1 MDHEN and CDR2 SYDVKM. The CDR3 covers 16 residues. The V and J ends lost 4 bases and 3 bases, in that order; junction bases with no gene match: 6. The CDR3 DNA reads TGTGCCAGCAGTTCTCCGGGACAGGGAGCTAATGAAAAACTGTTTTTT. Amino acids: CASSSPGQGANEKLFF.

This chain uses TRBV11-3 with TRBJ1-2; a weak D match, TRBD1 (6 bases). Per germline, CDR1 SGHNT and CDR2 YENEEA. Trimming stripped 1 base from V and 0 bases from J, with 15 bases between. The CDR3 runs to 17 residues. The CDR3 loop reads CASSLGDIRGSNYGYTF. CDR3 bases: TGTGCCAGCAGCTTAGGGGACATCCGAGGATCTAACTATGGCTACACCTTC.

The chain links TRBV5-6 to TRBJ2-3; 12 positions match TRBD2. This CDR3 is 19 amino acids long. With V trimmed by 1 base and J by 1 base, 10 bases remained unmatched. Germline CDR1 reads SGHDT; CDR2 reads YYEEEE. CDR3 DNA: TGTGCCAGCAGCTTGTCTCTCCTAGCGGGAGGGCCAGGCACAGATACGCAGTATTTT. Translation gives CASSLSLLAGGPGTDTQYF.

V gene TRBV18 combines with J gene TRBJ1-3, with D perhaps TRBD1 (6 bases). Germline lookup yields CDR1 KGHSH and CDR2 LQKENI. The CDR3 is 15 residues long. With 5 bases removed from V and 0 bases from J, the gap between germline ends came to 11 bases. This chain's CDR3 is CASSWDTSSGNTIYF. The CDR3 DNA is TGTGCCAGCTCATGGGACACGAGCTCTGGAAACACCATATATTTT.

This rearrangement joins TRBV7-2 to TRBJ1-3; D gene ambiguous. The V end lost 5 bases, the J end lost 4 bases, and 15 bases lay between the germline ends. The CDR3 extends over 15 amino acids. Germline V gives CDR1 SGHTA, CDR2 FQGNSA. CDR3 sequence: CASSTGPRTGNTIYF. The CDR3 region has the DNA TGTGCCAGCAGCACTGGACCTCGAACGGGAAACACCATATATTTT.

The chain recombines TRBV30 with TRBJ1-1; D perhaps matches TRBD1 (5 bases). CDR1 GTSNPN and CDR2 SVGIG come from the germline V gene (reference sequence). The V and J ends lost 1 base and 4 bases respectively, with 10 bases between them. The CDR3 runs to 13 residues. This CDR3 is CAWSGGFSTEAFF. Here the CDR3 DNA reads TGTGCCTGGAGTGGGGGCTTTTCCACTGAAGCTTTCTTT.

This clone was observed a single time. The J gene is TRBJ2-7, the V gene TRBV6-1; no reliable D call. Per the germline V gene, CDR1 is MNHNS and CDR2 is SASEGT. The V gene lost 3 bases and the J gene lost 2 bases, with 11 bases spanning the gap. The CDR3 is 14 residues long. The CDR3 region is CASSESPGPYEQYF. In nucleotides, the CDR3 is TGTGCCAGCAGTGAGTCCCCAGGCCCCTACGAGCAGTACTTC.

V gene TRBV5-6 combines with J gene TRBJ1-4; a possible D gene is TRBD1 (5 bases). The V gene lost 0 bases and the J gene lost 8 bases, with 14 bases spanning the gap. The CDR3 is made up of 15 amino acids. Germline assignment: CDR1 SGHDT and CDR2 YYEEEE. CDR3 sequence (DNA): TGTGCCAGCAGCTTGGTCCAGGGCGGAGGAGAAAAACTGTTTTTT. Translated: CASSLVQGGGEKLFF.

The chain carries TRBV10-3 and TRBJ1-2, with TRBD1 matching 10 bases. The germline V gene encodes CDR1 ENHRY and CDR2 SYGVKD. This CDR3 has 15 residues. V lost 3 bases and J lost 7; bases outside the gene matches: 8. CDR3 region: CAISDQDRGQSGYTF. CDR3 nucleotides: TGTGCCATCAGTGACCAAGACAGGGGGCAGAGTGGCTACACCTTC.

The J gene is TRBJ1-1, the V gene TRBV5-1; no definite D call. In germline, CDR1 is SGHRS, CDR2 YFSETQ. CDR3 length: 18 amino acids. With 0 bases removed from V and 1 base from J, the gap between germline ends came to 19 bases. CDR3 residues: CASSLATRLGRGNTEAFF. CDR3 in DNA: TGCGCCAGCAGCTTGGCTACCAGGCTAGGGAGAGGGAACACTGAAGCTTTCTTT.